This is a list of T cell receptor beta chains from one sample in a study of cytomegalovirus exposure and HLA in healthy donors. The repertoire was sequenced with immunoSEQ multiplex PCR; TCRdb's copy has only in-frame clones and lacks some. The sample includes 130,000 or so clones, 60% to 85% of them seen just once. The sequenced material came from PBMCs. The receptors shown here come from a woman aged 35 to 49 in good health and CMV-seropositive. The CDR3 runs from the conserved cysteine through the conserved F or W. A D gene is named only where the DNA matches it firmly. Clone size appears in some rows only: once, few, many, or a class for an expanded clone.

TRBJ2-1	TRBV30	-	-	CAWSPPGRGVFNEQFF	TGTGCCTGGAGCCCGCCTGGCAGGGGAGTTTTCAATGAGCAGTTCTTC
TRBJ2-1	TRBV19	TRBD2	few	CASSIVLAGGYNEQFF	TGTGCCAGTAGTATAGTTCTAGCGGGGGGATACAATGAGCAGTTCTTC
TRBJ1-2	TRBV4-2	-	-	CASSQFPLGGYGYTF	TGTGCCAGCAGCCAATTTCCGTTGGGAGGGTATGGCTACACCTTC
TRBJ2-1	TRBV5-6	-	-	CASSLGAGDNEQFF	TGTGCCAGCAGCTTGGGGGCAGGGGACAATGAGCAGTTCTTC
TRBJ1-4	TRBV28	TRBD1	-	CASNGQGKKEKLFF	TGTGCCAGCAATGGACAGGGGAAGAAGGAAAAACTGTTTTTT
TRBJ1-1	TRBV6-5	-	-	CATLTVLVTEAFF	TGTGCCACGCTCACAGTCCTTGTCACTGAAGCTTTCTTT
TRBJ1-5	TRBV19	-	-	CASSRQGNQPQHF	TGTGCCAGTAGCCGACAGGGCAATCAGCCCCAGCATTTT
TRBJ2-1	TRBV29-1	TRBD1	few	CSGDRGPYNEQFF	TGCAGCGGGGACAGGGGACCCTACAATGAGCAGTTCTTC
TRBJ1-5	TRBV19	-	-	CASSIEREVSNQPQHF	TGTGCCAGTAGTATAGAGAGGGAGGTCAGCAATCAGCCCCAGCATTTT
TRBJ2-1	TRBV5-1	TRBD1	-	CASSIRQGNEYNEQFF	TGCGCCAGCAGCATCCGACAGGGGAATGAATACAATGAGCAGTTCTTC
TRBJ2-2	TRBV9	-	-	CASSVRVTGELFF	TGTGCCAGCAGCGTACGGGTCACCGGGGAGCTGTTTTTT
TRBJ1-2	TRBV7-9	TRBD1	-	CASSLGQGNGYTF	TGTGCCAGCAGCTTGGGACAGGGCAATGGCTACACCTTC
TRBJ2-3	TRBV30	-	-	CAWSDRGRGLRDTQYF	TGTGCCTGGAGTGACAGAGGCAGGGGTCTTAGGGATACGCAGTATTTT
TRBJ1-2	TRBV7-8	-	-	CASSSTGHDGYTF	TGTGCCAGCAGCTCGACAGGACATGATGGCTACACCTTC
TRBJ2-3	TRBV29-1	-	-	CSGASVLRTDTQYF	TGCAGCGGGGCTAGCGTACTCCGCACAGATACGCAGTATTTT
TRBJ2-5	TRBV27	TRBD2	-	CASSPGTSGRPQETQYF	TGTGCCAGCAGCCCCGGGACTAGCGGGAGGCCCCAAGAGACCCAGTACTTC
TRBJ1-4	TRBV5-5	-	-	CASSRAYRDQGEKLFF	TGTGCCAGCAGCAGGGCCTACAGGGACCAGGGTGAAAAACTGTTTTTT
TRBJ2-2	TRBV7-2	-	-	CASTQMNTGELFF	TGTGCCAGCACACAGATGAACACCGGGGAGCTGTTTTTT
TRBJ2-5	TRBV7-2	-	-	CASSLVDRAQEAQYF	TGTGCCAGCAGCTTAGTAGACAGAGCCCAAGAGGCCCAGTACTTC
TRBJ1-1	TRBV9	-	-	CASSASNTEAFF	TGTGCCAGCAGCGCGAGTAACACTGAAGCTTTCTTT
TRBJ2-3	TRBV13	-	-	CASSAAWGGTDTQYF	TGTGCCAGCAGCGCCGCTTGGGGGGGCACAGATACGCAGTATTTT
TRBJ2-2	TRBV5-1	TRBD1	-	CASSVVDRGTGELFF	TGCGCCAGCAGCGTGGTGGACAGGGGCACCGGGGAGCTGTTTTTT
TRBJ2-3	TRBV6-5	-	-	CASSYSFEGTTDTQYF	TGTGCCAGCAGTTACTCTTTTGAGGGAACGACAGATACGCAGTATTTT
TRBJ2-1	TRBV5-6	TRBD2	-	CASSLKWRSSGSYNEQFF	TGTGCCAGCAGCTTGAAATGGAGGTCTAGCGGATCCTACAATGAGCAGTTCTTC
TRBJ1-2	TRBV30	-	-	CAWNSAGILGYTF	TGTGCCTGGAACAGTGCGGGTATACTTGGCTACACCTTC
TRBJ2-7	TRBV7-9	-	-	CASSPGRHYFPYEQYF	TGTGCCAGCAGCCCCGGCCGACATTATTTTCCCTACGAGCAGTACTTC
TRBJ1-1	TRBV5-1	TRBD1	-	CASSWGQGNTEAFF	TGCGCCAGCAGCTGGGGACAGGGCAACACTGAAGCTTTCTTT
TRBJ2-5	TRBV7-6	-	-	CASSSGLTGETQYF	TGTGCCAGCAGCTCAGGACTGACAGGAGAGACCCAGTACTTC
TRBJ2-7	TRBV6-5	-	-	CASSYTRGLHEQYF	TGTGCCAGCAGTTACACCAGGGGTTTGCACGAGCAGTACTTC
TRBJ2-1	TRBV27	-	few	CASSSPRREINEQFF	TGTGCCAGCAGTTCCCCGAGACGGGAGATCAATGAGCAGTTCTTC
TRBJ2-5	TRBV19	TRBD2	-	CASSRTSGRPVDGTQYF	TGTGCCAGTTCCCGGACTAGCGGGAGACCCGTGGACGGGACCCAGTACTTC
TRBJ2-1	TRBV6-6	TRBD2	-	CASSTQAGGQHCEQFF	TGTGCCAGCTCGACTCAGGCGGGAGGGCAGCACTGTGAGCAGTTCTTC
TRBJ2-7	TRBV19	TRBD2	-	CASSILSGGTYEQYF	TGTGCCAGTAGTATCCTTAGCGGGGGGACCTACGAGCAGTACTTC
TRBJ2-4	TRBV30	-	-	CAWSVVRLARGREAKNIQYF	TGTGCCTGGAGTGTGGTTCGGCTAGCGAGGGGCCGGGAAGCCAAAAACATTCAGTACTTC